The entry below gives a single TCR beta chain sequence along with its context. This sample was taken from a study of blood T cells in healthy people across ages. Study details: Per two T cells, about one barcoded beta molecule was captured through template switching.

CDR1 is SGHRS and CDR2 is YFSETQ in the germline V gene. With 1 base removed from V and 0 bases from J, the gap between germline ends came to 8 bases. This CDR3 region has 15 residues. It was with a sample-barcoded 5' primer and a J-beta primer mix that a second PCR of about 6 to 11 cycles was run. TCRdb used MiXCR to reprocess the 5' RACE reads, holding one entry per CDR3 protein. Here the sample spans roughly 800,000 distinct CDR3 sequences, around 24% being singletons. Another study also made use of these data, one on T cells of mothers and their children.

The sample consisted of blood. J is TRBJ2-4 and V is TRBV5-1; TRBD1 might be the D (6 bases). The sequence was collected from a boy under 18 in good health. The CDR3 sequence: CASSLRGGAKNIQYF. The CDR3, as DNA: TGCGCCAGCAGCTTGAGAGGGGGAGCCAAAAACATTCAGTACTTC.